Listed here are 14 T cell receptor beta chains from one sample, sequenced in a study of blood T cells in healthy people across ages. A second 7 to 11 cycle PCR used barcoded and J-beta primers. One entry per CDR3 protein results from TCRdb running MiXCR on the 5' RACE reads. Here the sample spans 800,000 to 1,300,000 distinct CDR3 sequences, approximately 25% being singletons. These data were also filed under a second study, of T cells of mothers and their children.

Input material: blood. These receptors all come from a girl under 10 years old in good health.

The gene calls are TRBV6-5 and TRBJ1-2; TRBD1 agrees at 10 bases. Germline V lookup: CDR1 MNHEY, CDR2 SVGAGI. CDR3 length: 16 residues. V was pared by 4 bases and J by 8 bases, with 13 bases of the junction left unmatched. Here the CDR3 DNA reads TGTGCCAGCAGTTCCGGTCCCGGGACAGGGGCAGTGGGCTACACCTTC. This sequence encodes CASSSGPGTGAVGYTF.

This clonotype turned up a few times. The genes are TRBV12-3 or TRBV12-4 and TRBJ2-3; D gene uncertain. This CDR3 region has 15 residues. V was pared by 3 bases and J by 1 base, with 11 bases between. CDR3 in amino acids: CASSFGQSGTDTQYF. CDR3 bases: TGTGCCAGCAGTTTCGGGCAGAGTGGCACAGATACGCAGTATTTT.

This clonotype has a handful of counts. The chain recombines TRBV5-1 with TRBJ1-2; D unresolved. V gave up 4 bases and J gave up 3 bases, with 13 bases separating them. The CDR3 length is 14 residues. Germline values: CDR1 SGHRS, CDR2 YFSETQ. CDR3 coding DNA: TGCGCCAGCAGCCAGCCGTTAGGTGACTATGGCTACACCTTC. This encodes CASSQPLGDYGYTF. The whole variable domain, filled in from reference TRBV5-1 and TRBJ1-2, reads KAGVTQTPRYLIKTRGQQVTLSCSPISGHRSVSWYQQTPGQGLQFLFEYFSETQRNKGNFPGRFSGRQFSNSRSEMNVSTLELGDSALYLCASSQPLGDYGYTFGSGTRLTVV.

About this clonotype itself: The junction and the germline gene differ at one end; a read error may be behind it. V gene TRBV12-3 or TRBV12-4 combines with J gene TRBJ2-3; 7 nucleotides line up with TRBD1. The CDR3 loop spans 16 amino acids. CDR3 sequence (DNA): TGTGCCAGCAGTAGTTGGGGGACAGTGATCACAGATATGCAGTATTTT. Translation: CASSSWGTVITDMQYF.

The chain has TRBV2 and TRBJ2-7; D may be TRBD1 (5 bases). There are 13 residues in the CDR3. Looked up from germline, CDR1 is SNHLY and CDR2 is FYNNEI. V lost 7 bases, J lost 6 bases, and 16 bases lay in between. The CDR3 region has the DNA TGTGCCAGCATCGGGCAGGGTGGACCCGAGCAGTACTTC. This sequence encodes CASIGQGGPEQYF.

This clonotype was observed a few times. The chain couples TRBV7-9 to TRBJ2-5; D is unresolved. CDR1 is SEHNR, CDR2 FQNEAQ, per germline (reference sequence). CDR3 length: 19 amino acids. Trimming took off 2 bases at V and 0 bases at J, with 22 bases between the two ends. CDR3 coding DNA: TGTGCCAGCAGCTTAACCCCAGACGAAAACTATGACGACCAAGAGACCCAGTACTTC. This encodes CASSLTPDENYDDQETQYF.

CDR3: CASSLTPNYGYTF. CDR3 coding DNA: TGTGCCAGCAGCTTGACACCTAACTATGGCTACACCTTC. The chain carries TRBV11-2 and TRBJ1-2; D is ambiguous. Trimming removed 3 bases at V and 0 bases at J, with 5 bases between. Germline V lookup: CDR1 SGHAT, CDR2 FQNNGV. There are 13 residues in the CDR3. Drawing the rest from reference TRBV11-2 and TRBJ1-2, the complete variable domain is EAGVAQSPRYKIIEKRQSVAFWCNPISGHATLYWYQQILGQGPKLLIQFQNNGVVDDSQLPKDRFSAERLKGVDSTLKIQPAKLEDSAVYLCASSLTPNYGYTFGSGTRLTVV.

In this sample, this clonotype turned up once. The V gene is TRBV4-1, the J gene TRBJ2-6; 8 positions match TRBD1. J lost 3 bases, V lost 1 base, and 11 bases had no gene match. The CDR3 consists of 19 residues. CDR1 and CDR2 (germline): MGHRA, YSYEKL. CDR3 in DNA: TGCGCCAGCAGCCAAGTACGGACAGGGATCTCGTATGGGGCCAACGTCCTGACTTTC. Translated: CASSQVRTGISYGANVLTF.

The chain employs TRBV11-3 and TRBJ2-5, with D possibly TRBD1 on 5 matching bases. CDR3 length: 13 amino acids. From germline, CDR1 is SGHNT and CDR2 YENEEA. V shed 9 bases and J shed 4 bases, with 15 bases lying between them. Here the CDR3 reads CASGVRVRETQYF. The CDR3 DNA is TGTGCCAGTGGGGTCAGGGTTCGAGAGACCCAGTACTTC.

This clonotype turned up a few times. This rearrangement joins TRBV14 to TRBJ1-1; TRBD1 might be the D (5 bases). The germline CDR1 and CDR2 sequences are SGHDN and FVKESK. The CDR3 contains 13 residues. V was shortened by 0 bases and J by 12 bases, with 14 bases between the two germline ends. CDR3 DNA: TGTGCCAGCAGCCAAGACTACTTGGGGGTAACTTTCTTT. This codes for CASSQDYLGVTFF.

This clonotype has more than one count but fewer than ten. The gene calls are TRBV29-1 and TRBJ2-1; D might be TRBD1 (6 bases). The length of the CDR3 is 11 residues. Trimming shortened V by 3 bases and J by 11 bases, and 11 bases separated the two germline ends. Germline CDR1 SQVTM, CDR2 ANQGSEA. CDR3 sequence reads: CSVEVDSQQFF. The CDR3 DNA is TGCAGCGTTGAGGTGGACAGTCAGCAGTTCTTC.

J is TRBJ2-3 and V is TRBV12-3 or TRBV12-4; possibly TRBD1 or TRBD2 for D (5 bases each). This CDR3 comprises 13 residues. V lost 6 bases to trimming and J lost 2 bases, with 9 bases between them. The CDR3: CASSGAPTDTQYF. CDR3 nucleotide sequence: TGTGCCAGCAGCGGGGCCCCCACAGATACGCAGTATTTT.

This chain links TRBV29-1 with TRBJ1-2, with D hard to call. Germline V gene lookup returns CDR1 SQVTM and CDR2 ANQGSEA. This CDR3 is built from 11 residues. Trimming cost V 8 bases and J 6 bases, with 13 bases left between them. The chain's CDR3 is CSLRSRDGYTF. CDR3 coding DNA: TGCAGCCTACGGAGTCGGGATGGCTACACCTTC.

V gene TRBV6-1 combines with J gene TRBJ2-1, with D maybe TRBD1 (6 bases). This CDR3 has 13 amino acids. Trimming shortened V by 4 bases and J by 8 bases, and 12 bases separated the two germline ends. The V gene's germline CDR1 is MNHNS and CDR2 SASEGT. DNA for the CDR3: TGTGCCAGCAGTGCACCCTACAGGGATGAGCAGTTCTTC. Amino acid sequence: CASSAPYRDEQFF.